This T cell receptor (beta chain) was recorded in a study of cytomegalovirus exposure and HLA in healthy donors. The PCR contained 60 Vbeta and 13 Jbeta primers. Only in-frame clones appear in the TCRdb table, and some are missing; sequencing was by immunoSEQ multiplex PCR. The repertoire has about 160,000 clones, approximately 72% of them found once; the top ten carry 2.5%. Germline assignment: CDR1 PRHDT and CDR2 FYEKMQ (reference sequence). V was clipped by 6 bases and J by 6 bases, with 23 bases between them. CDR3 length: 16 amino acids. As to this clone: Its antigen is not identified.

Points from the study as a whole: In a later analysis, at a false discovery rate of 0.05, roughly 16,000 TCR beta sequences matched HLA alleles. Per published accounts, TCR beta sequences correctly predicted the HLA-A and HLA-B alleles of most subjects. Common viral pathogens were later found to be apparently linked to several of the most significant clusters. Most of the TCR beta V segments (in an earlier analysis) were productive either about 87% or about 30% of the time.

The genes are TRBV13 and TRBJ1-1; a possible D gene is TRBD1 (6 bases). Sequencing used PBMCs. This clonotype was obtained from a female donor in good health and CMV-seronegative. For the CDR3, the DNA is TGTGCCAGCAGTAATTCAGGGGAAGCCGTTGTGTCTGAAGCTTTCTTT. It specifies CASSNSGEAVVSEAFF.